The 25 T cell receptor beta chains presented below share a single source sample, sequenced in a study of CD8+ T cells in alopecia areata. Extracted from the samples, RNA was reverse transcribed into cDNA to serve as the sequencing template. TCRdb's copy holds only in-frame clones and misses some; the assay was immunoSEQ multiplex PCR. The sample shows about 30,000 clones, roughly 58% of them seen only once. Sequenced input: NKG2D-high CD8+ T cells sorted from blood. These receptors were collected from a human donor with alopecia areata.

The table lists this clone with a few counts. The CDR3 DNA sequence: TGTGCCAGCAGCTTAGCCGGAGGACAGCCATACGAGCAGTACTTC. Encoded protein: CASSLAGGQPYEQYF. The chain joins TRBV7-9 to TRBJ2-7; the D gene is possibly TRBD1 (6 bases). This CDR3 contains 15 residues. Germline CDR1 SEHNR, CDR2 FQNEAQ (reference sequence). The ends were cut back, 0 bases at V and 4 bases at J, with 13 bases in the middle.

The chain uses TRBV13 and TRBJ2-7; D remains unclear. The germline V gene has CDR1 PRHDT and CDR2 FYEKMQ (reference sequence). The CDR3 is 11 residues long. The V end lost 5 bases, the J end lost 6 bases, and 8 bases lay between the germline ends. The CDR3 loop reads CASSLSSEQYF. The DNA of the CDR3 is TGTGCCAGCAGCCTATCATCCGAGCAGTACTTC.

This rearrangement joins TRBV30 to TRBJ2-1; no firm D call. Germline assignment: CDR1 GTSNPN and CDR2 SVGIG (reference sequence). Between the trimmed V and J ends, which lost 0 bases and 4 bases, there was a span of 10 bases. This CDR3 spans 14 amino acids. The CDR3 nucleotides read TGTGCCTGGAGTGTTCCGGAGACATACAATGAGCAGTTCTTC. It specifies CAWSVPETYNEQFF.

The chain couples TRBV2 to TRBJ2-1; D is unclear. V lost 6 bases and J lost 4, with 10 bases in between. CDR3 size: 13 residues. Per germline, CDR1 SNHLY and CDR2 FYNNEI. For the CDR3, the DNA is TGTGCCAGCAGCGCCCTCCAGTACAATGAGCAGTTCTTC. Translating gives CASSALQYNEQFF.

The chain has TRBV28 and TRBJ2-5; tentative D call: TRBD2 (5 bases). V was clipped by 3 bases and J by 2 bases, with 19 bases between them. This CDR3 has 17 amino acids. Germline-derived CDR1 and CDR2 are MDHEN and SYDVKM. CDR3 sequence (DNA): TGTGCCAGCAGTTTTGGAGGTCCCGGTTTTCATCAAGAGACCCAGTACTTC. The encoded protein is CASSFGGPGFHQETQYF.

This chain connects TRBV6-1 to TRBJ1-2; D possibly corresponds to TRBD1 (5 bases). The CDR3 is made up of 15 amino acids. The germline V and J ends were trimmed by 0 bases and 7 bases, with 15 bases remaining between them. CDR1 MNHNS and CDR2 SASEGT come from the germline V gene. The CDR3 DNA reads TGTGCCAGCAGTGAAGCAGGGGCACCATTTAGTGGCTACACCTTC. Translating gives CASSEAGAPFSGYTF.

This sequence joins TRBV4-1 and TRBJ2-7, with 11 bases lining up with TRBD1. V was pared by 0 bases and J by 9 bases, with 13 bases of the junction left unmatched. The germline gives CDR1 MGHRA, CDR2 YSYEKL. This CDR3 contains 17 residues. The CDR3 sequence is CASSQDIGTGGIFGQYF. The CDR3 DNA reads TGCGCCAGCAGCCAAGATATCGGGACAGGGGGAATCTTCGGGCAGTACTTC.

This chain uses TRBV12-5 with TRBJ2-2; D is perhaps TRBD1 or TRBD2 (5 bases each). Trimming shortened V by 6 bases and J by 3 bases, and 17 bases separated the two germline ends. From germline, CDR1 is LGHNT and CDR2 FRNRAP. The CDR3 contains 16 residues. CDR3 loop: CASGRDTGADTGELFF. CDR3 sequence (DNA): TGTGCTAGTGGCCGAGACACCGGGGCCGACACCGGGGAGCTGTTTTTT.

This clone was detected a few times. V gene TRBV7-9 combines with J gene TRBJ2-7; TRBD2 aligns across 10 bases. The CDR3 is 15 amino acids. CDR1 and CDR2 from the germline V gene are SEHNR and FQNEAQ (reference sequence). V was clipped by 5 bases and J by 5 bases; unmatched bases: 9. DNA of the CDR3: TGTGCCAGCAGCCAGTCGCTAGCGGGAGTAAACGAGCAGTACTTC. This translates into CASSQSLAGVNEQYF.

The CDR3 here is CSVEVAGTGVPYEQYF. In nucleotides, the CDR3 is TGCAGCGTTGAAGTCGCGGGGACAGGGGTCCCCTACGAGCAGTACTTC. The J gene is TRBJ2-7, the V gene TRBV29-1; 10 bases line up with TRBD1. CDR1 and CDR2 (germline): SQVTM, ANQGSEA. The CDR3 has 16 residues. Trimming removed 1 base from V and 2 bases from J; junction bases left unmatched: 8.

The rearrangement links TRBV7-9 to TRBJ2-1; no clear D gene. Trimming left V 7 bases short and J 5 bases short, with 12 bases between. There are 13 residues in the CDR3. CDR1 and CDR2 from the germline V gene are SEHNR and FQNEAQ (reference sequence). As DNA, the CDR3 is TGTGCCAGCAATTCGGGCCCCCACAATGAGCAGTTCTTC. Encoded protein: CASNSGPHNEQFF.

The chain has TRBV6-1 and TRBJ2-7; TRBD1 matches 7 bases. CDR1 MNHNS and CDR2 SASEGT come from the germline V gene. Trimming took 3 bases from V and 7 from J; bases not matched to a gene: 3. This CDR3 comprises 12 residues. This CDR3 reads CASSESGGEQYF. DNA of the CDR3: TGTGCCAGCAGTGAGTCAGGGGGTGAGCAGTACTTC.

The CDR3 loop is CASSTDREAYEQYF. For the CDR3, the DNA is TGCGCCAGCAGCACAGACAGGGAGGCCTACGAGCAGTACTTC. This chain uses TRBV5-1 with TRBJ2-7; maybe TRBD1 (7 bases). The CDR3 runs 14 residues. Germline loops: CDR1 SGHRS, CDR2 YFSETQ. The V end lost 4 bases, the J end lost 2 bases, and 13 bases lay between the germline ends.

This clone was counted between two and nine times. The chain is built from TRBV5-4 and TRBJ1-2, with 8 bases aligning to TRBD1. Per the germline V gene, CDR1 is SGHNT and CDR2 is YYREEE (reference sequence). The CDR3 totals 14 residues. V lost 4 bases to trimming and J lost 4 bases; unmatched junction nucleotides: 6. This chain's CDR3 is CASSPGQDLYGYTF. The CDR3 DNA follows: TGTGCCAGCAGCCCGGGACAGGACCTCTATGGCTACACCTTC.

This clone has only a few counts. The V gene is TRBV7-9, the J gene TRBJ2-1; 9 positions match TRBD1. V lost 5 bases and J lost 4; bases outside the gene matches: 12. The CDR3 totals 17 residues. CDR1 and CDR2 (germline): SEHNR, FQNEAQ (reference sequence). CDR3 in amino acids: CASSALDLQGAYNEQFF. The CDR3 nucleotides read TGTGCCAGCAGCGCCCTTGATCTACAGGGGGCGTACAATGAGCAGTTCTTC.

The chain links TRBV5-4 to TRBJ2-5; tentatively, D is TRBD1 (5 bases). Trimming took off 1 base at V and 4 bases at J, with 8 bases between the two ends. The CDR3 is 13 residues long. From germline, CDR1 is SGHNT and CDR2 YYREEE (reference sequence). CDR3 sequence (DNA): TGTGCCAGCAGCTTGCTGGGGCCAGAGACCCAGTACTTC. Translated, it gives CASSLLGPETQYF.

The chain links TRBV25-1 to TRBJ2-7; D is undetermined. V was pared by 4 bases and J by 2 bases, with 6 bases between. This CDR3 has 12 residues. Germline CDR1 MGHDK, CDR2 SYGVNS. The CDR3 DNA follows: TGTGCCAGCAGTGTTACCACCTACGAGCAGTACTTC. Its protein is CASSVTTYEQYF.

The chain couples TRBV27 to TRBJ2-1, with 8 positions matching TRBD1. V shed 5 bases and J 0 bases; nucleotides not matched to a gene: 9. Germline V gives CDR1 MNHEY, CDR2 SMNVEV (reference sequence). This CDR3 spans 17 amino acids. The CDR3 sequence is CASSTLPGQDSYNEQFF. The CDR3 DNA reads TGTGCCAGCAGTACCCTACCGGGACAGGACTCCTACAATGAGCAGTTCTTC.

J is TRBJ2-5 and V is TRBV7-2; D call uncertain. The V end was cut by 1 base, the J end by 2 bases, with 8 bases between. The CDR3 is 14 residues long. Germline CDR1 and CDR2: SGHTA and FQGNSA. The CDR3 sequence is CASSLVHEQETQYF. In DNA, the CDR3 is TGTGCCAGCAGCTTAGTACATGAACAAGAGACCCAGTACTTC.

The genes are TRBV13 and TRBJ2-7; 7 nucleotides match TRBD1. There are 15 residues in the CDR3. After removal of 5 bases from V and 0 bases from J, the junction contained 7 bases not matched to a gene. CDR1 PRHDT and CDR2 FYEKMQ come from the germline V gene (reference sequence). Here the CDR3 reads CASSRPTGNSYEQYF. The CDR3 DNA sequence: TGTGCCAGCAGCCGACCGACAGGGAACTCCTACGAGCAGTACTTC.

The chain carries TRBV7-6 and TRBJ2-7, with D maybe TRBD2 (5 bases). The germline V gene encodes CDR1 SGHVS and CDR2 FNYEAQ. Trimming cost V 1 base and J 0 bases, with 7 bases left between them. The CDR3 loop spans 14 amino acids. The CDR3 loop is CASSLGGGSYEQYF. The CDR3 region has the DNA TGTGCCAGCAGCTTAGGAGGAGGCTCCTACGAGCAGTACTTC.

The chain employs TRBV6-5 and TRBJ2-5; tentative D call: TRBD2 (6 bases). Trimming shortened V by 5 bases and J by 0 bases, and 13 bases separated the two germline ends. CDR3 length equals 15 residues. Germline CDR1 and CDR2: MNHEY and SVGAGI. CDR3 loop: CASSKFGGNQETQYF. The CDR3 nucleotides read TGTGCCAGCAGTAAATTCGGGGGAAACCAAGAGACCCAGTACTTC.

V and J are TRBV15 and TRBJ2-5; D is perhaps TRBD1 (6 bases). V was clipped by 1 base and J by 2 bases, with 8 bases between them. Looked up from germline, CDR1 is LNHNV and CDR2 is YYDKDF (reference sequence). The CDR3 loop spans 14 amino acids. CDR3 DNA sequence: TGTGCCACCAGCAGAGGCAGGGGTCAAGAGACCCAGTACTTC. It is translated as CATSRGRGQETQYF.

The rearrangement joins TRBV2 to TRBJ2-2; D is uncertain. From germline, CDR1 is SNHLY and CDR2 FYNNEI. The V gene lost 8 bases and the J gene lost 6 bases, with 7 bases spanning the gap. CDR3 length: 11 amino acids. This CDR3 reads CASVSAGELFF. CDR3 nucleotide sequence: TGTGCCAGCGTTTCCGCCGGGGAGCTGTTTTTT.

On this clone: Germline is not matched at one junction end, which may reflect a read error. The chain is built from TRBV7-7 and TRBJ2-3, with TRBD2 matching 8 bases. This CDR3 comprises 16 residues. CDR1 and CDR2 (germline): SSHAT, FNYEAQ (reference sequence). The CDR3 DNA sequence: TGTGCTAGCAGCTTAGAAGCGGGGGCGTCCACAGATACGCAGTATTTT. Residues: CASSLEAGASTDTQYF.